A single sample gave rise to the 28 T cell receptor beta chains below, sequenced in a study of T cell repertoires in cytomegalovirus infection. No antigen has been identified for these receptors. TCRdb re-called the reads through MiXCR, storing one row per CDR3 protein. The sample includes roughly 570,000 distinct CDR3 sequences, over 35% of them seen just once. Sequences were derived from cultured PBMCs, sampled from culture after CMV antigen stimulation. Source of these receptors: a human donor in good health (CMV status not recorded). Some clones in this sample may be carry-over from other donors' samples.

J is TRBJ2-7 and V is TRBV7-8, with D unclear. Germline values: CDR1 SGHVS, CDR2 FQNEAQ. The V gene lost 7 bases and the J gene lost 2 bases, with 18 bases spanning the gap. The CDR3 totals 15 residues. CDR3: CASTLRATGTYEQYF. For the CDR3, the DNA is TGTGCCAGCACCCTAAGGGCGACGGGTACCTACGAGCAGTACTTC.

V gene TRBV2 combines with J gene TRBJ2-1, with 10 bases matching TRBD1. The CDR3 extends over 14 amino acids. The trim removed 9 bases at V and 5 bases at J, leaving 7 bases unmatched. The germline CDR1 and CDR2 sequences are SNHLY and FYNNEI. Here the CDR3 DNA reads TGTGCCAGTTACTCTGGGACAGGGGACAATGAGCAGTTCTTC. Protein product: CASYSGTGDNEQFF.

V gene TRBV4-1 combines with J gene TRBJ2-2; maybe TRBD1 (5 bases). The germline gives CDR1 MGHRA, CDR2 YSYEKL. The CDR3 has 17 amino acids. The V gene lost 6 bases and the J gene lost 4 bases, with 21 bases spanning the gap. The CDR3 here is CASSQKGNTLGTGELFF. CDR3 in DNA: TGCGCCAGCAGTCAAAAGGGGAACACCTTGGGCACCGGGGAGCTGTTTTTT.

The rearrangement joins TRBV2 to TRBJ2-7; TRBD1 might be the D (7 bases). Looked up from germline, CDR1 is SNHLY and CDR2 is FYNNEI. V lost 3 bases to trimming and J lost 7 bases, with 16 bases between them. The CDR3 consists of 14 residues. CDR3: CASSDGGGGREQYF. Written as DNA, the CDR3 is TGTGCCAGCAGTGACGGAGGAGGGGGCCGGGAGCAGTACTTC. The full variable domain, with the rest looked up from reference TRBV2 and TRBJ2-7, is EPEVTQTPSHQVTQMGQEVILRCVPISNHLYFYWYRQILGQKVEFLVSFYNNEISEKSEIFDDQFSVERPDGSNFTLKIRSTKLEDSAMYFCASSDGGGGREQYFGPGTRLTVT.

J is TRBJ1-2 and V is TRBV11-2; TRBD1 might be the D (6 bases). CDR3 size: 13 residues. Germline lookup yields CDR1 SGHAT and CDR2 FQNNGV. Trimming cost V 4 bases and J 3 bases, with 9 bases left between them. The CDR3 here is CASSSTGHYGYTF. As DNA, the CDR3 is TGTGCCAGCAGCTCCACAGGGCACTATGGCTACACCTTC.

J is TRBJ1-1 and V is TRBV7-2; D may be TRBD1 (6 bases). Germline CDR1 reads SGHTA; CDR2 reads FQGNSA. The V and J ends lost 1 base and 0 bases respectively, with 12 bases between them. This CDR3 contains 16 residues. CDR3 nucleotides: TGTGCCAGCAGCTTAGGTGGGGGCACATTGAACACTGAAGCTTTCTTT. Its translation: CASSLGGGTLNTEAFF.

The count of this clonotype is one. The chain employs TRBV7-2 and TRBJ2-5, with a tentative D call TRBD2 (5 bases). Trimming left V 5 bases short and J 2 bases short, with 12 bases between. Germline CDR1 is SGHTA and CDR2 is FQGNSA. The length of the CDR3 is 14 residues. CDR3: CASSPVGIQETQYF. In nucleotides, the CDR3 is TGTGCCAGCAGCCCTGTCGGGATTCAAGAGACCCAGTACTTC.

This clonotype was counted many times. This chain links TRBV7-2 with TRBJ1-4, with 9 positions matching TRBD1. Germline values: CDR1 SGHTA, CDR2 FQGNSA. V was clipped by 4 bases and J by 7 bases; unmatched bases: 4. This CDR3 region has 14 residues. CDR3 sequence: CASSSQGAREKLFF. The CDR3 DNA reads TGTGCCAGCAGCTCACAGGGGGCTCGTGAAAAACTGTTTTTT.

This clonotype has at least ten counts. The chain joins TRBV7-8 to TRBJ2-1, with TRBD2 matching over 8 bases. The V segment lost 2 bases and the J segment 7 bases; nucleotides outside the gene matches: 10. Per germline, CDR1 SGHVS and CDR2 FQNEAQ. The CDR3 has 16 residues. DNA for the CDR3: TGTGCCAGCAGCTTACGGCCAGCGGGAGTTGAGAATGAGCAGTTCTTC. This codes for CASSLRPAGVENEQFF.

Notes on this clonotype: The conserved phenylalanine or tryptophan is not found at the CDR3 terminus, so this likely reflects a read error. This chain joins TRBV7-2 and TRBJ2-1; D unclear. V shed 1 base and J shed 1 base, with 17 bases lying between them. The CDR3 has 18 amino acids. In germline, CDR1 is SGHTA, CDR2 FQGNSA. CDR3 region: CASSLVAVPTPSYNEQFL. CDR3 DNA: TGTGCCAGCAGCTTAGTCGCGGTGCCCACCCCGTCCTACAATGAGCAGTTCCTC.

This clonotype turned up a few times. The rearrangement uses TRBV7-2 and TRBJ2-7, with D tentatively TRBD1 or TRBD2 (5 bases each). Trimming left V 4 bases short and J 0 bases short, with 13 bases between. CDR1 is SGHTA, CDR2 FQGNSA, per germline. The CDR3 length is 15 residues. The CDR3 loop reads CASSSLGGHSYEQYF. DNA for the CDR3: TGTGCCAGCAGCTCACTAGGCGGACACTCCTACGAGCAGTACTTC.

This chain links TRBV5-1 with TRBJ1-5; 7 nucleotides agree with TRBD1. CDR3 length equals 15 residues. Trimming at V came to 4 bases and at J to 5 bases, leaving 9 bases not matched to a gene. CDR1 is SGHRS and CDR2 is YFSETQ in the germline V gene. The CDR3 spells CASSQGVAGDQPQHF. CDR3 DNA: TGCGCCAGCAGCCAGGGGGTCGCCGGGGATCAGCCCCAGCATTTT.

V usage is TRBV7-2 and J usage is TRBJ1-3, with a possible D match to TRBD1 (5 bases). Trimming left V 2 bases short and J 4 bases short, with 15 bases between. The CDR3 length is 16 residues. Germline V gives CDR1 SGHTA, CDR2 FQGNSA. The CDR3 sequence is CASSLSMGVKGNTIYF. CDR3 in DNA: TGTGCCAGCAGCTTATCGATGGGGGTTAAGGGAAACACCATATATTTT.

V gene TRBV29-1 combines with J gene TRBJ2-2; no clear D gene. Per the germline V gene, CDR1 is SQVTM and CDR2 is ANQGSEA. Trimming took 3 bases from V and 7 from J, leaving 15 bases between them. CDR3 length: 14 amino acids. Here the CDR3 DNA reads TGCAGCGTTGATGGTCAGGCCTGGGGCGGGGAGCTGTTTTTT. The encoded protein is CSVDGQAWGGELFF.

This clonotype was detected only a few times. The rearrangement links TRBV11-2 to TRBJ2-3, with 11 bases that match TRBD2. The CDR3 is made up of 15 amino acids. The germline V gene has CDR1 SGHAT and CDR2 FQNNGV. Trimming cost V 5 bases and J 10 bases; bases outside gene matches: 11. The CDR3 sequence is CASSLSRASGGSQYF. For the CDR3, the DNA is TGTGCCAGCAGCCTATCTCGGGCTAGCGGGGGGTCGCAGTATTTT.

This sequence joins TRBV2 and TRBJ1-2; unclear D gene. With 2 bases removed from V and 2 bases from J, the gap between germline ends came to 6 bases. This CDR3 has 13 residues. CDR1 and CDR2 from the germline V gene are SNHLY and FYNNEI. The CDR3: CASSESRNYGYTF. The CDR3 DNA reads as TGTGCCAGCAGTGAATCTCGGAACTATGGCTACACCTTC.

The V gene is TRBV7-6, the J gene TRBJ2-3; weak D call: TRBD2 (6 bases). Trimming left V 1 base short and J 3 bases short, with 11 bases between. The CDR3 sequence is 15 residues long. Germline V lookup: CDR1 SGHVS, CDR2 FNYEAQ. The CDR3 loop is CASSLGGGATDTQYF. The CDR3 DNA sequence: TGTGCCAGCAGCTTAGGTGGCGGGGCGACAGATACGCAGTATTTT.

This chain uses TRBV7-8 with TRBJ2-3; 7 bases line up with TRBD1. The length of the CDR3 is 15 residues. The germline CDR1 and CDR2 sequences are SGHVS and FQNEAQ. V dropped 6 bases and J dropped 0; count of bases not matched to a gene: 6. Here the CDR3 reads CASSIRQGSTDTQYF. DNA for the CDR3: TGTGCCAGCAGTATTCGACAGGGAAGCACAGATACGCAGTATTTT.

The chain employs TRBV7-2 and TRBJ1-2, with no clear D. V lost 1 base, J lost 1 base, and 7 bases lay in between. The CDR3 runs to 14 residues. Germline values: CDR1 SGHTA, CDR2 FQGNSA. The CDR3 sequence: CASSLVLHNYGYTF. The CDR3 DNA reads TGTGCCAGCAGCTTAGTACTCCATAACTATGGCTACACCTTC.

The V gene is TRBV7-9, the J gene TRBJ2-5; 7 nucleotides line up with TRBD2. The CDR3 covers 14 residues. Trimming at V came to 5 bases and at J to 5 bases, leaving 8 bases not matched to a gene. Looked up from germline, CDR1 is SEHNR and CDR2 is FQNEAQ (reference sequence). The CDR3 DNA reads TGTGCCAGCAGCCCGAGCGGGACCGGGGAGACCCAGTACTTC. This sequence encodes CASSPSGTGETQYF. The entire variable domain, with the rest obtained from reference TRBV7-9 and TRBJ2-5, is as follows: DTGVSQNPRHKITKRGQNVTFRCDPISEHNRLYWYRQTLGQGPEFLTYFQNEAQLEKSRLLSDRFSAERPKGSFSTLEIQRTEQGDSAMYLCASSPSGTGETQYFGPGTRLLVL.

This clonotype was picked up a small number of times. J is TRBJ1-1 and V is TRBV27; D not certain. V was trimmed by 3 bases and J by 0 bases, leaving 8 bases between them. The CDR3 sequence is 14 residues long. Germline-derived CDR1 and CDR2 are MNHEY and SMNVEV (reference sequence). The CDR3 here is CASSFGYMNTEAFF. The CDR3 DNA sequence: TGTGCCAGCAGTTTCGGCTACATGAACACTGAAGCTTTCTTT.

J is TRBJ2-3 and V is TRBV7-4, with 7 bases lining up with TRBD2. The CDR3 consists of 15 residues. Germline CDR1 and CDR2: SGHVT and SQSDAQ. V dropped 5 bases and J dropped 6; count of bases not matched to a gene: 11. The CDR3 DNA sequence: TGTGCCAGCAGCCCCGACGCGGGAGTCATGGATACGCAGTATTTT. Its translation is CASSPDAGVMDTQYF.

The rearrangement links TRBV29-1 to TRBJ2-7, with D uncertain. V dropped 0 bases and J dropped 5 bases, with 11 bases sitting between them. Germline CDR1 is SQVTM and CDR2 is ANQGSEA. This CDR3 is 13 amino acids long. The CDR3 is CSVEDTGRNEQYF. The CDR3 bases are TGCAGCGTTGAAGACACGGGTAGGAACGAGCAGTACTTC.

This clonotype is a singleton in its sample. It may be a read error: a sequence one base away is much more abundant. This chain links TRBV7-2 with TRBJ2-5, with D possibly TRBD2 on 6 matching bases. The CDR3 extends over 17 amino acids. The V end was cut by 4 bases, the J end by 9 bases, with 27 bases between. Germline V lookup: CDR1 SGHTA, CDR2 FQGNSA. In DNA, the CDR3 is TGTGCCAGCAGCTCTACCTCCGGGCGGGACGGCCCGGGGCCCCAGTACTTC. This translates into CASSSTSGRDGPGPQYF.

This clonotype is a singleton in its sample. The CDR3 nucleotides are TGTGCCAGCAGTCTGGGACAGGGGCCGGAGACCCAGTACTTC. The encoded protein is CASSLGQGPETQYF. The chain couples TRBV7-9 to TRBJ2-5; 10 bases are a match to TRBD1. Germline V gene sequence: CDR1 SEHNR, CDR2 FQNEAQ (reference sequence). The junction had 6 bases not matched to a gene; V was cut back by 6 bases and J by 5 bases. The CDR3 loop spans 14 amino acids.

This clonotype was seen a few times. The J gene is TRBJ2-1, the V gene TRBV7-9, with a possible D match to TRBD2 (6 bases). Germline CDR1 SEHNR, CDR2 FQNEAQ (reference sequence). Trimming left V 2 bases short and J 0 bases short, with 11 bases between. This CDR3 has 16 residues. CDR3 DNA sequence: TGTGCCAGCAGCTTATGGCTAGCGAGCTCCTACAATGAGCAGTTCTTC. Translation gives CASSLWLASSYNEQFF.

The CDR3 coding sequence is TGTGCCAGCAGCTTAGGAGCGGGAGGTCGTTCCGAGCAGTACTTC. Translated: CASSLGAGGRSEQYF. V gene TRBV7-8 combines with J gene TRBJ2-7; TRBD2 aligns across 9 bases. Per the germline V gene, CDR1 is SGHVS and CDR2 is FQNEAQ. Losses at the gene ends were 1 base for V and 6 bases for J; bases not matched to a gene: 7. The CDR3 contains 15 residues.

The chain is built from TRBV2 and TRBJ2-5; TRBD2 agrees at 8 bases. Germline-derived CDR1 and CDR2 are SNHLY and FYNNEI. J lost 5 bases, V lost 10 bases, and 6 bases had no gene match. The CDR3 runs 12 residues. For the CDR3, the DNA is TGTGCCACCCGGGAGGGGGGCGAGACCCAGTACTTC. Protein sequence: CATREGGETQYF.